This T cell receptor beta chain was sequenced in a study of cytomegalovirus exposure and HLA in healthy donors. V gave up 3 bases and J gave up 4 bases; unmatched junction bases: 8. The germline V gene has CDR1 MGHRA and CDR2 YSYEKL. There are 16 residues in the CDR3. 13 Jbeta primers and 60 Vbeta primers were used for the PCR. TCRdb's copy holds only in-frame clones and misses some; the assay was immunoSEQ multiplex PCR. The table shows 97,000 or so clones, with approximately 70% occurring only once. The chain carries TRBV4-1 and TRBJ2-7, with 11 bases identical to TRBD1. The TCR comes from a man aged 50-60 years in good health and CMV-seronegative. Sequencing input: PBMCs. The CDR3 spells CASSQGQGGGWYEQYF. The CDR3 region has the DNA TGCGCCAGCAGCCAGGGACAGGGGGGAGGATGGTACGAGCAGTACTTC.